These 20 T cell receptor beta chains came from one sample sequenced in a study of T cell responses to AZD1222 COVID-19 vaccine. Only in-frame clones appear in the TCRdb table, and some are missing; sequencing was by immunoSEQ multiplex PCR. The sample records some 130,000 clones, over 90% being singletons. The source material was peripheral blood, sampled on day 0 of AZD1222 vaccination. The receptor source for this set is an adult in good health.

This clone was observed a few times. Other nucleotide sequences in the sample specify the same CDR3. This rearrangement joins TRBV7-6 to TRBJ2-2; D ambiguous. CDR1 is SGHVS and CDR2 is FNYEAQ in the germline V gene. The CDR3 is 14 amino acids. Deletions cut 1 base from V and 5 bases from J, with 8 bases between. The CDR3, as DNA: TGTGCCAGCAGCTTAGGGGCAGGAACCGGGGAGCTGTTTTTT. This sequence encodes CASSLGAGTGELFF.

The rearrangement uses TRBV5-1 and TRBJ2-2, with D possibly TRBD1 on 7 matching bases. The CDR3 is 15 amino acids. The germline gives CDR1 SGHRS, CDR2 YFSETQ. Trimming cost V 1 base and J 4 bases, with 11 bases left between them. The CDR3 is CASSLRQGGTGELFF. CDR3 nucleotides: TGCGCCAGCAGCTTGAGACAGGGAGGCACCGGGGAGCTGTTTTTT.

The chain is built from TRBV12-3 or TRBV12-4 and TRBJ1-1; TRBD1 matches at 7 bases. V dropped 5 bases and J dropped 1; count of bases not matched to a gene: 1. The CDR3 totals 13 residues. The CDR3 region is CASSNRGNTEAFF. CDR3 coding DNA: TGTGCCAGCAGTAACAGGGGGAACACTGAAGCTTTCTTT.

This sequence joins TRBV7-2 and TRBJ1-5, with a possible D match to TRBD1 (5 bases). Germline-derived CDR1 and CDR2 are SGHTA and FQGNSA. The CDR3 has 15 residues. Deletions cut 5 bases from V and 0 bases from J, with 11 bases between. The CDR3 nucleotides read TGTGCCAGCAGCCTTCAGGGCTATAGCAATCAGCCCCAGCATTTT. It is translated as CASSLQGYSNQPQHF. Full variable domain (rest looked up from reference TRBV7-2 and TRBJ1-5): GAGVSQSPSNKVTEKGKDVELRCDPISGHTALYWYRQSLGQGLEFLIYFQGNSAPDKSGLPSDRFSAERTGGSVSTLTIQRTQQEDSAVYLCASSLQGYSNQPQHFGDGTRLSIL.

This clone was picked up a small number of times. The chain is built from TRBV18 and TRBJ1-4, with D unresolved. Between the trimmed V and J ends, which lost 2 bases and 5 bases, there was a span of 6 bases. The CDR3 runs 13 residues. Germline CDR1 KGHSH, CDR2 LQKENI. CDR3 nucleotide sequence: TGTGCCAGCTCACCAGACGAGAATGAAAAACTGTTTTTT. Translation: CASSPDENEKLFF.

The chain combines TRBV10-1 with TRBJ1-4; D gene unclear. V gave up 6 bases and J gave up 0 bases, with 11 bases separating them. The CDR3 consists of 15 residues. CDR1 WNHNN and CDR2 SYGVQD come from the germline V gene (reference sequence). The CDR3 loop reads CASSPGGATNEKLFF. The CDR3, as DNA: TGCGCCAGCAGCCCCGGCGGGGCAACTAATGAAAAACTGTTTTTT.

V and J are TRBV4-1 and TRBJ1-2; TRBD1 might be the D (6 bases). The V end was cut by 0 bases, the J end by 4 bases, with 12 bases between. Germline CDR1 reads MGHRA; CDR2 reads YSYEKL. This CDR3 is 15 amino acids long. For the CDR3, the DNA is TGCGCCAGCAGCCAAGATGGCAGGGGAGGCTATGGCTACACCTTC. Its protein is CASSQDGRGGYGYTF.

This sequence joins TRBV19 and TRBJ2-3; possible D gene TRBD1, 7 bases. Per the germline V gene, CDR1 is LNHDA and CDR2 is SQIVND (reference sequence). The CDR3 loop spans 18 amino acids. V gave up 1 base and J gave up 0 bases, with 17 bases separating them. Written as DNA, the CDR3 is TGTGCCAGTAGTATAGTGGCCAGGGGGACTCCTAGCACAGATACGCAGTATTTT. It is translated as CASSIVARGTPSTDTQYF.

This chain's CDR3 is CASTPEGILGWDTEAFF. CDR3 DNA sequence: TGTGCCAGCACCCCCGAGGGCATCCTCGGCTGGGACACTGAAGCTTTCTTT. The chain uses TRBV9 and TRBJ1-1; D unresolved. Germline loops: CDR1 SGDLS, CDR2 YYNGEE. V gave up 6 bases and J gave up 3 bases, with 24 bases separating them. The CDR3 has 17 residues.

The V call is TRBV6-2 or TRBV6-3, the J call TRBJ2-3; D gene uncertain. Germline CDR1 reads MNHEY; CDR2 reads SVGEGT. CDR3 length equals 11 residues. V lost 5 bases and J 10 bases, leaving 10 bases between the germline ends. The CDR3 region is CASSHGPSQYF. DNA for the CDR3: TGTGCCAGCAGTCACGGGCCGTCGCAGTATTTT.

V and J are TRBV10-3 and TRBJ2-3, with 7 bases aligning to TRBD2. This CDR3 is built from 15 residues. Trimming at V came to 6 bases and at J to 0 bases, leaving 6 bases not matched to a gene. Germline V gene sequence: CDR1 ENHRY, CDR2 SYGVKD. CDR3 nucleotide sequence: TGTGCCATCAGCAGGGTGGGGGGGAGCACAGATACGCAGTATTTT. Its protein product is CAISRVGGSTDTQYF.

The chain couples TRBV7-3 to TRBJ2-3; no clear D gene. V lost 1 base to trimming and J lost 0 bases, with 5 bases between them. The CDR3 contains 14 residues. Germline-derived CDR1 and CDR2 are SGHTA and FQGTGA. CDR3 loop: CASSLIPSTDTQYF. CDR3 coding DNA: TGTGCCAGCAGCTTAATTCCAAGCACAGATACGCAGTATTTT.

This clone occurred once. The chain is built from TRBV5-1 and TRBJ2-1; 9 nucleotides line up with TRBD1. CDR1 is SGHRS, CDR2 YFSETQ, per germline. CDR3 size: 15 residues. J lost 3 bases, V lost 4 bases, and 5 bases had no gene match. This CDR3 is CASSREGQGYNEQFF. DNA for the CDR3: TGCGCCAGCAGCCGAGAGGGACAGGGCTACAATGAGCAGTTCTTC.

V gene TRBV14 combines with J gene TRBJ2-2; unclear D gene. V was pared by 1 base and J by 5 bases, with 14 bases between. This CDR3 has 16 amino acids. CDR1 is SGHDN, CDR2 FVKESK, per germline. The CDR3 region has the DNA TGTGCCAGCAGCCAAGTCAACCCAACAATTACCGGGGAGCTGTTTTTT. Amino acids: CASSQVNPTITGELFF.

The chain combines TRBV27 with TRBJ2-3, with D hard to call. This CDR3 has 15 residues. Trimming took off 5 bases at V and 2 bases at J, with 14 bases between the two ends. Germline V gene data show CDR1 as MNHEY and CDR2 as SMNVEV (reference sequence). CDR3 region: CASSRSHLSTDTQYF. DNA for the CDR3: TGTGCCAGCAGTCGGTCTCACCTCTCCACAGATACGCAGTATTTT.

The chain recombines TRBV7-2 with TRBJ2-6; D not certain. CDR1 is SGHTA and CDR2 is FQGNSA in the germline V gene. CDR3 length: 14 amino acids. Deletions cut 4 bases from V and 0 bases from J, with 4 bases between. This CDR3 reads CASSSHSGANVLTF. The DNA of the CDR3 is TGTGCCAGCAGCTCCCACTCTGGGGCCAACGTCCTGACTTTC.

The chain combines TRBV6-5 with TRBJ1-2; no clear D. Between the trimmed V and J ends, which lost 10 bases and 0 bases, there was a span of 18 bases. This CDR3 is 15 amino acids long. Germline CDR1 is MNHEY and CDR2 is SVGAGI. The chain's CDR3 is CATCLGSVPNYGYTF. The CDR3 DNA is TGTGCCACCTGTTTAGGGTCTGTCCCTAACTATGGCTACACCTTC.

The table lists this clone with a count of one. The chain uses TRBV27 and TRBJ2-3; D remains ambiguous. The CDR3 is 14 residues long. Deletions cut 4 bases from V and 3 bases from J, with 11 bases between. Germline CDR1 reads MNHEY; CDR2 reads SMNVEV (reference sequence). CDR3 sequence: CASSWRRRTDTQYF. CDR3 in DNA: TGTGCCAGCAGTTGGCGGCGTAGGACAGATACGCAGTATTTT.

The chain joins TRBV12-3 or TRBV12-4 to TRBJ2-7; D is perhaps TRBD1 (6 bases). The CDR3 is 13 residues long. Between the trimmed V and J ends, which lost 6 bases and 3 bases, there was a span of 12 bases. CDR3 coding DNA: TGTGCCAGCAGCCTACAGGGATTCTACGAGCAGTACTTC. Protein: CASSLQGFYEQYF.

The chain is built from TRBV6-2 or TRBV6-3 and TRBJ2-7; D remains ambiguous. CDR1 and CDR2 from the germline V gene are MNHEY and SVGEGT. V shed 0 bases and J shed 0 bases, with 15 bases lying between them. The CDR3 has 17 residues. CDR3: CASSYSELLASSYEQYF. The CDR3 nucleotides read TGTGCCAGCAGTTACTCGGAGCTCTTGGCCTCCTCCTACGAGCAGTACTTC.